This T cell receptor (beta chain) was observed in a study of Ad26.COV2.S vaccination and SARS-CoV-2 variants. Whole-study results and caveats: It was reported that spike-specific CD8+ and CD4+ T cell responses were substantially broad after vaccination.

Worth noting for this clone: Its matching antigen is unknown.

Measured with immunoSEQ multiplex PCR; TCRdb has only the in-frame clones, and not every one. The sample lists under 150,000 clones, roughly 88% occurring once. The germline CDR1 and CDR2 sequences are SNHLY and FYNNEI. The CDR3 is 12 residues long. The ends were cut back, 8 bases at V and 9 bases at J, with 14 bases in the middle. The sequence derives from a human donor who had recovered from COVID-19. The rearrangement uses TRBV2 and TRBJ2-1; the D gene is possibly TRBD1 (5 bases). The specimen comprised peripheral blood, sampled after recovery from COVID-19. CDR3 in amino acids: CASLELRGEQFF. CDR3 nucleotides: TGTGCCAGCCTCGAACTTAGGGGTGAGCAGTTCTTC.